This T cell receptor (beta chain) was retrieved from a study of CD8 T cells in Susac syndrome. The RNA, about 0.45 to 1 ug, was put through reverse transcription using random hexamers. Coverage of TCR beta CDR3 amplification by immunoSEQ multiplex PCR extended to 54 Vbeta and 13 Jbeta. From the immunoSEQ multiplex PCR reads, TCRdb called clonotypes with MiXCR, one entry per CDR3 protein. The table has approximately 190,000 distinct CDR3 sequences, 90% to 95% seen once. Germline CDR1 and CDR2: DFQATT and SNEGSKA (reference sequence). The CDR3 covers 14 residues. Trimming removed 1 base from V and 3 bases from J, with 11 bases in between.

The sequence was obtained from a human donor with multiple sclerosis. V and J are TRBV20-1 and TRBJ2-3; no clear D. The sequencing sample was made of CD4+ T cells from PBMCs. DNA of the CDR3: TGCAGTGCTAGAGTGGGCGGAAGGACAGATACGCAGTATTTT. Translating it yields CSARVGGRTDTQYF.